What follows are 11 T cell receptor beta chains derived from one specimen sequenced in a study of circulating tumor DNA in untreated peripheral T-cell lymphoma. Sequencing was performed with immunoSEQ multiplex PCR; in TCRdb, only in-frame clones are kept and a portion is missing. The repertoire includes about 10,000 clones, roughly 80% of them detected once, and 25% to 40% sits in the top ten. Sequencing was performed on tumor tissue. All receptors derive from a human donor with peripheral T-cell lymphoma.

The V gene is TRBV11-3, the J gene TRBJ2-5; D is unresolved. The germline V gene encodes CDR1 SGHNT and CDR2 YENEEA. V was clipped by 3 bases and J by 0 bases, with 8 bases between them. This CDR3 is 14 amino acids long. The CDR3 protein is CASSFSGNQETQYF. The CDR3 bases are TGTGCCAGCAGCTTTTCTGGCAACCAAGAGACCCAGTACTTC.

CDR3 sequence reads: CASSQDSSSTRGDGYTF. The DNA of the CDR3 is TGCGCCAGCAGCCAAGATTCCTCATCCACGAGGGGCGATGGCTACACCTTC. The chain uses TRBV1 and TRBJ1-2. TRBV1 is a pseudogene locus. This CDR3 comprises 17 residues.

The rearrangement uses TRBV28 and TRBJ2-7; possibly TRBD1 or TRBD2 for D (6 bases each). The CDR3 extends over 15 amino acids. Trimming removed 6 bases at V and 4 bases at J, with 19 bases between. Germline CDR1 is MDHEN and CDR2 is SYDVKM. Here the CDR3 DNA reads TGTGCCAGCAGCCCAAAACCGGGGGCGGGGTACGAGCAGTACTTC. Protein product: CASSPKPGAGYEQYF.

V gene TRBV7-7 combines with J gene TRBJ1-1; D gene uncertain. The V gene lost 4 bases and the J gene lost 0 bases, with 12 bases spanning the gap. CDR1 SSHAT and CDR2 FNYEAQ come from the germline V gene (reference sequence). The CDR3 has 15 amino acids. The CDR3 spells CASSSLAGLNTEAFF. DNA of the CDR3: TGTGCCAGCAGCTCCCTAGCAGGCCTGAACACTGAAGCTTTCTTT.

The genes are TRBV29-1 and TRBJ2-2; D remains ambiguous. Germline-derived CDR1 and CDR2 are SQVTM and ANQGSEA. Trimming took 3 bases from V and 2 from J, leaving 10 bases between them. This CDR3 region has 14 residues. This CDR3 reads CSVEKSANTGELFF. CDR3 in DNA: TGCAGCGTTGAGAAGTCAGCTAACACCGGGGAGCTGTTTTTT.

The J gene is TRBJ1-5, the V gene TRBV19; TRBD1 agrees at 8 bases. There are 14 residues in the CDR3. The V segment lost 4 bases and the J segment 1 base; nucleotides outside the gene matches: 0. Germline CDR1 is LNHDA and CDR2 is SQIVND (reference sequence). CDR3 sequence (DNA): TGTGCCAGTAGTAACAGGGGGAGCAATCAGCCCCAGCATTTT. The encoded protein is CASSNRGSNQPQHF.

The chain uses TRBV6-8 and TRBJ1-2; D is uncertain. This CDR3 is 15 amino acids long. Trimming removed 6 bases from V and 0 bases from J, with 14 bases in between. The germline V gene has CDR1 MNHGY and CDR2 SAAAGT. For the CDR3, the DNA is TGTGCCAGCAGCCCCGTGAGATCTTCTAACTATGGCTACACCTTC. Its translation: CASSPVRSSNYGYTF.

This clone turned up a few times. The rearrangement joins TRBV25-1 to TRBJ1-2; 8 bases map to TRBD1. J lost 3 bases, V lost 2 bases, and 5 bases had no gene match. Germline lookup yields CDR1 MGHDK and CDR2 SYGVNS. This CDR3 comprises 15 residues. The DNA of the CDR3 is TGTGCCAGCAGTGAAGACCACAGGGGGGACTATGGCTACACCTTC. Translating it yields CASSEDHRGDYGYTF.

The rearrangement uses TRBV18 and TRBJ2-7, with 8 bases fitting TRBD1. The ends lost 4 bases at V and 6 bases at J; junction bases unmatched: 8. The germline gives CDR1 KGHSH, CDR2 LQKENI. This CDR3 is 14 amino acids long. The CDR3 sequence is CASSRGTGSSEQYF. CDR3 bases: TGTGCCAGCTCACGGGGGACAGGTTCTAGCGAGCAGTACTTC.

The chain has TRBV15 and TRBJ1-2; 10 nucleotides match TRBD1. The CDR3 is made up of 14 amino acids. Germline CDR1 and CDR2: LNHNV and YYDKDF (reference sequence). With V trimmed by 1 base and J by 8 bases, 4 bases remained unmatched. The CDR3 reads CATSRGTGGGGYTF. The CDR3 nucleotides read TGTGCCACCAGCAGAGGGACAGGGGGAGGCGGCTACACCTTC.

J is TRBJ2-7 and V is TRBV11-1, with 8 positions matching TRBD1. CDR1 is SGHAT and CDR2 is FQDESV in the germline V gene (reference sequence). V was clipped by 1 base and J by 2 bases; unmatched bases: 10. The CDR3 is made up of 17 amino acids. CDR3 nucleotide sequence: TGTGCCAGCAGCTTAGAGTATGGGGACAGGTTCGCCTACGAGCAGTACTTC. Its protein product is CASSLEYGDRFAYEQYF.